Listed below are T cell receptor beta chains from one sample, sequenced in a study of shared clonotypes between healthy human individuals. Sequencing used immunoSEQ multiplex PCR; TCRdb keeps in-frame clones, though not all of them. The sample contains about 1.5 million clones, over 95% of which appear only once. Sequenced sample: naive CD4+ T cells sorted from blood. These receptor sequences come from a young man in good health. CDR3s include the opening cysteine and the closing phenylalanine or tryptophan. A D gene is named only where the DNA matches it firmly. Not every row has a clone size; where given, it reads once, few, many or a size class.

size: NA
J: TRBJ1-1
D: TRBD1
V: TRBV5-4
DNA: TGTGCCAGCAGCTTAAACAGAGGCGGACAGGGCCGCGTCACTGAAGCTTTCTTT
CDR3: CASSLNRGGQGRVTEAFF

size: NA
J: TRBJ2-1
D: NA
V: TRBV19
DNA: TGTGCCAGTAGCACACCCCTGCCCCGGGTGGGTGAGCAGTTCTTC
CDR3: CASSTPLPRVGEQFF

size: NA
J: TRBJ1-1
D: NA
V: TRBV10-3
DNA: TGTGCCACGCACGGTGGGGAGAGGGAGGCTGAAGCTTTCTTT
CDR3: CATHGGEREAEAFF

size: NA
J: TRBJ2-5
D: NA
V: TRBV5-4
DNA: TGTGCCAGCAGCTTGGGCTTCCAAGAGACCCAGTACTTC
CDR3: CASSLGFQETQYF

size: NA
J: TRBJ2-5
D: NA
V: TRBV6-5
DNA: TGTGCCAGCAGTGAGACAGTGCAAGAGACCCAGTACTTC
CDR3: CASSETVQETQYF

size: once
J: TRBJ2-3
D: TRBD2
V: TRBV5-1
DNA: TGCGCCAGCAGCACCCGGACTAGCGGGGGCACAGATACGCAGTATTTT
CDR3: CASSTRTSGGTDTQYF

size: NA
J: TRBJ2-1
D: NA
V: TRBV10-3
DNA: TGTGCCATCAGTGCTGGCGGGGTTTACAATGAGCAGTTCTTC
CDR3: CAISAGGVYNEQFF

size: NA
J: TRBJ2-3
D: NA
V: TRBV29-1
DNA: TGCAGCGTTGAATCACGCCTTAGCACAGATACGCAGTATTTT
CDR3: CSVESRLSTDTQYF

size: once
J: TRBJ2-6
D: NA
V: TRBV19
DNA: TGTGCCTCCTCTGTGAGAGGGGCCTCTGGGGCCAACGTCCTGACTTTC
CDR3: CASSVRGASGANVLTF

size: NA
J: TRBJ2-1
D: TRBD1
V: TRBV19
DNA: TGTGCCAGTAGTATAGACCCGGGGACAGTTTACTCCTACAATGAGCAGTTCTTC
CDR3: CASSIDPGTVYSYNEQFF

size: NA
J: TRBJ2-7
D: NA
V: TRBV5-5
DNA: TGTGCCAGCAGCTCTGTTGCAGGGAAGCAGTACTTC
CDR3: CASSSVAGKQYF

size: once
J: TRBJ2-3
D: NA
V: TRBV10-2
DNA: TGCGCCAGCAGCCCAGTGGTCACAGATACGCAGTATTTT
CDR3: CASSPVVTDTQYF

size: NA
J: TRBJ2-1
D: NA
V: TRBV27
DNA: TGTGCCAGCAGTTTATCGAGCTGGGGGAGGCACAATGAGCAGTTCTTC
CDR3: CASSLSSWGRHNEQFF

size: NA
J: TRBJ2-2
D: NA
V: TRBV19
DNA: TGTGCCAGTAGTAGGTTTGAAAAGAACACCGGGGAGCTGTTTTTT
CDR3: CASSRFEKNTGELFF

size: NA
J: TRBJ1-2
D: NA
V: TRBV28
DNA: TGTGCCAGCAGTTTGAAGGGCAGGTACTATGGCTACACCTTC
CDR3: CASSLKGRYYGYTF

size: once
J: TRBJ2-1
D: TRBD2
V: TRBV5-6
DNA: TGTGCCAGCAGCTTCGGACTAGCGGGAGGGTTCTCCTACAATGAGCAGTTCTTC
CDR3: CASSFGLAGGFSYNEQFF

size: NA
J: TRBJ2-3
D: NA
V: TRBV29-1
DNA: TGCAGCGGAACTAGTGGTTACGGCACAGATACGCAGTATTTT
CDR3: CSGTSGYGTDTQYF

size: NA
J: TRBJ2-7
D: NA
V: TRBV11-2
DNA: TGTGCCAGCAGCTTAGCGGGTGACTCCTACGAGCAGTACTTC
CDR3: CASSLAGDSYEQYF

size: NA
J: TRBJ1-1
D: TRBD1
V: TRBV6-1
DNA: TGTGCCAGCAGTGAAACAGGGGCTTTCACTGAAGCTTTCTTT
CDR3: CASSETGAFTEAFF

size: NA
J: TRBJ2-5
D: TRBD1
V: TRBV2
DNA: TGTGCCAGCAGTGAGACAGGGGTGCTACGAGAGACCCAGTACTTC
CDR3: CASSETGVLRETQYF

size: once
J: TRBJ1-1
D: NA
V: TRBV29-1
DNA: TGCAGCGTTGAGGGGGGCAGTGAAGCTTTCTTT
CDR3: CSVEGGSEAFF

size: NA
J: TRBJ2-7
D: NA
V: TRBV9
DNA: TGTGCCAGCAGCGTAGGGCAATTCTCCTACGAGCAGTACTTC
CDR3: CASSVGQFSYEQYF

size: NA
J: TRBJ1-1
D: NA
V: TRBV4-1
DNA: TGCGCCAGCAGCCAAGATCCCGCCGGTGGATACACTGAAGCTTTCTTT
CDR3: CASSQDPAGGYTEAFF

size: NA
J: TRBJ2-2
D: TRBD2
V: TRBV27
DNA: TGTGCCAGCAGTTCATCCGGGAGGGCCACCGGGGAGCTGTTTTTT
CDR3: CASSSSGRATGELFF

size: NA
J: TRBJ2-6
D: NA
V: TRBV5-5
DNA: TGTGCCAGCAGCTTTCTCAACTCTGGGGCCAACGTCCTGACTTTC
CDR3: CASSFLNSGANVLTF

size: NA
J: TRBJ2-5
D: NA
V: TRBV5-1
DNA: TGCGCCAGCAGCCTACTGACAGCCCAAGAGACCCAGTACTTC
CDR3: CASSLLTAQETQYF

size: NA
J: TRBJ2-1
D: NA
V: TRBV5-1
DNA: TGCGCCAGCAGCCCGGGACCCAATGAGCAGTTCTTC
CDR3: CASSPGPNEQFF

size: NA
J: TRBJ2-7
D: NA
V: TRBV7-2
DNA: TGTGCCAGCGGATTCGGTGCGGAAATCTACGAGCAGTACTTC
CDR3: CASGFGAEIYEQYF

size: NA
J: TRBJ2-7
D: TRBD2
V: TRBV15
DNA: TGTGCCACCAGCAGAGATGCTGCGGGAGCCGCCTACGAGCAGTACTTC
CDR3: CATSRDAAGAAYEQYF

size: NA
J: TRBJ2-1
D: NA
V: TRBV4-3
DNA: TGCGCCAGCAGCCAAGATGTAGGGGGTGAGCAGTTCTTC
CDR3: CASSQDVGGEQFF

size: NA
J: TRBJ2-1
D: NA
V: TRBV7-9
DNA: TGTGCCAGCAGCTTATTAAGGGGCTACAATGAGCAGTTCTTC
CDR3: CASSLLRGYNEQFF

size: NA
J: TRBJ1-5
D: TRBD1
V: TRBV6-1
DNA: TGTGCCAGCAGTGAAGACAGGGGGAATCAGCCCCAGCATTTT
CDR3: CASSEDRGNQPQHF

size: NA
J: TRBJ2-1
D: TRBD1
V: TRBV5-6
DNA: TGTGCCAGCAGCAGCCCTGATCCCCGGGACAGCTTCTACAATGAGCAGTTCTTC
CDR3: CASSSPDPRDSFYNEQFF

size: NA
J: TRBJ2-1
D: NA
V: TRBV5-4
DNA: TGTGCCAGCAGCCACCCCCTTTACAATGAGCAGTTCTTC
CDR3: CASSHPLYNEQFF

size: NA
J: TRBJ2-7
D: TRBD2
V: TRBV2
DNA: TGTGCCACTACTAGCGGGATTTCCTACGAGCAGTACTTC
CDR3: CATTSGISYEQYF